This T cell receptor beta chain was captured by sequencing in a study of control samples from healthy donors and cancer patients. Trimming pared 3 bases from V and 6 bases from J, leaving 12 bases between. Germline V CDR1 and CDR2: SGHDT, YYEEEE. This CDR3 is built from 13 residues. Using immunoSEQ multiplex PCR, the repertoire was profiled, and TCRdb retains in-frame clones only, with some absent. The repertoire includes fewer than 50,000 clones, approximately 90% of them detected once, and roughly 0.8% sits in the top ten. The V gene is TRBV5-6, the J gene TRBJ1-2; D perhaps matches TRBD1 (6 bases). This clonotype originated in a man aged 25 to 45 with colorectal cancer. Sequenced input: PBMCs. The CDR3 DNA sequence: TGTGCCAGCAGCTATACAGGGTTGAATGGCTACACCTTC. Translating it yields CASSYTGLNGYTF.